Presented here are 10 T cell receptor beta chains from one specimen sequenced in a study of blood T cell repertoires in COVID-19. Only in-frame clones appear in the TCRdb table, and some are missing; sequencing was by immunoSEQ multiplex PCR. Here the sample spans approximately 250,000 clones, 65% to 90% being singletons. Sequenced sample: peripheral blood. The receptors stem from a man aged 45-65 years with COVID-19, enrolled during active disease.

V usage is TRBV11-2 and J usage is TRBJ1-1; 9 bases align to TRBD1. The CDR3 covers 14 residues. V was clipped by 2 bases and J by 6 bases; unmatched bases: 4. From germline, CDR1 is SGHAT and CDR2 FQNNGV. For the CDR3, the DNA is TGTGCCAGCAGCTTAACAGGGGGCATACCTGAAGCTTTCTTT. It yields the protein CASSLTGGIPEAFF. The whole variable domain, filled in from reference TRBV11-2 and TRBJ1-1, reads EAGVAQSPRYKIIEKRQSVAFWCNPISGHATLYWYQQILGQGPKLLIQFQNNGVVDDSQLPKDRFSAERLKGVDSTLKIQPAKLEDSAVYLCASSLTGGIPEAFFGQGTRLTVV.

The V gene is TRBV20-1, the J gene TRBJ2-5; a weak D match, TRBD2 (7 bases). The CDR3 consists of 16 residues. V was shortened by 3 bases and J by 0 bases, with 17 bases between the two germline ends. Germline V gene lookup returns CDR1 DFQATT and CDR2 SNEGSKA (reference sequence). CDR3 DNA: TGCAGTGCTAGTCATCGCGGGGGCCCGTACCAAGAGACCCAGTACTTC. This codes for CSASHRGGPYQETQYF.

The chain combines TRBV5-4 with TRBJ2-1; TRBD2 agrees at 7 bases. Germline CDR1 SGHNT, CDR2 YYREEE (reference sequence). This CDR3 region has 17 residues. J was trimmed by 0 bases and V by 3 bases; bases with no gene match: 9. CDR3: CASSSRLARYSYNEQFF. The CDR3 DNA reads TGTGCCAGCAGCTCCCGACTAGCTAGGTACTCCTACAATGAGCAGTTCTTC. Filled out from reference TRBV5-4 and TRBJ2-1, the complete variable domain reads ETGVTQSPTHLIKTRGQQVTLRCSSQSGHNTVSWYQQALGQGPQFIFQYYREEENGRGNFPPRFSGLQFPNYSSELNVNALELDDSALYLCASSSRLARYSYNEQFFGPGTRLTVL.

The chain combines TRBV6-5 with TRBJ1-5, with TRBD1 identical over 7 bases. Per germline, CDR1 MNHEY and CDR2 SVGAGI. The CDR3 is 13 amino acids. The V gene end was trimmed by 5 bases and the J gene end by 2 bases; junction bases not matched to a gene: 0. The CDR3 coding sequence is TGTGCCAGCAGTACAGGGGGCAATCAGCCCCAGCATTTT. This codes for CASSTGGNQPQHF.

CDR3: CASSFPQAYNEQFF. The DNA for the CDR3 is TGTGCCAGCAGTTTCCCCCAGGCATACAATGAGCAGTTCTTC. J is TRBJ2-1 and V is TRBV6-9; D not certain. The CDR3 runs 14 residues. Germline CDR1 is MNHGY and CDR2 is SVAAGI. V lost 4 bases and J lost 4, with 11 bases in between.

The rearrangement joins TRBV29-1 to TRBJ1-2; TRBD1 is a possible D gene (5 bases). V was trimmed by 0 bases and J by 5 bases, leaving 16 bases between them. Germline V CDR1 and CDR2: SQVTM, ANQGSEA. This CDR3 spans 15 amino acids. DNA of the CDR3: TGCAGCGTTGAAGAGGGACGCCGGAGGGGTTATGGCTACACCTTC. This sequence encodes CSVEEGRRRGYGYTF.

The CDR3 region is CAWNIDRVNTEAFF. DNA of the CDR3: TGTGCCTGGAATATTGACAGAGTGAACACTGAAGCTTTCTTT. The genes are TRBV30 and TRBJ1-1; maybe TRBD1 (5 bases). V dropped 4 bases and J dropped 0 bases, with 12 bases sitting between them. The germline gives CDR1 GTSNPN, CDR2 SVGIG (reference sequence). This CDR3 has 14 residues.

The chain combines TRBV10-2 with TRBJ2-5; 8 positions match TRBD2. Germline loops: CDR1 WSHSY, CDR2 SAAADI. Germline trimming cut 2 bases from V and 5 bases from J; bases unmatched to any gene: 7. The CDR3 is 15 amino acids. The CDR3: CASSEPGLGTETQYF. For the CDR3, the DNA is TGCGCCAGCAGTGAGCCGGGACTAGGGACCGAGACCCAGTACTTC.

This chain uses TRBV2 with TRBJ1-1; no firm D call. Trimming removed 7 bases from V and 7 bases from J, with 16 bases in between. Looked up from germline, CDR1 is SNHLY and CDR2 is FYNNEI. The CDR3 consists of 13 residues. CDR3 residues: CASNSGSHHEAFF. The CDR3 DNA reads as TGTGCCAGCAATTCCGGGAGCCACCATGAAGCTTTCTTT.

The rearrangement links TRBV3-1 (or the pseudogene TRBV3-2) to TRBJ2-7, with a weak D call TRBD2 (5 bases). This CDR3 is built from 13 residues. Germline-derived CDR1 and CDR2 are LGHDT and YNNKEL (reference sequence). V was shortened by 3 bases and J by 7 bases, with 13 bases between the two germline ends. Written as DNA, the CDR3 is TGTGCCAGCAGCCAGCTGGCGCCGGGGGAGCAGTACTTC. Its protein product is CASSQLAPGEQYF.